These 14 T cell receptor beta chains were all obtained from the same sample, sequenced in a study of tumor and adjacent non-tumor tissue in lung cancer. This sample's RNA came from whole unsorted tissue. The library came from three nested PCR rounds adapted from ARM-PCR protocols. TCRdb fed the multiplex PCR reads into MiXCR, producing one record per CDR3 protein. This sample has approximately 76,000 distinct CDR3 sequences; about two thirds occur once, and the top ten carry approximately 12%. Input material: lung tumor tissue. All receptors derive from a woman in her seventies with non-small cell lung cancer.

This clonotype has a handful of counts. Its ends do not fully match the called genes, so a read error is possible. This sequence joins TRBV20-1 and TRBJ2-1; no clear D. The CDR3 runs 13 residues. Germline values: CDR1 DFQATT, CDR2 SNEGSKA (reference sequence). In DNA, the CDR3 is TGCAGTGCCGACCGGGCCACTTTGGCTGAGCAGCTCTTC. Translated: CSADRATLAEQLF.

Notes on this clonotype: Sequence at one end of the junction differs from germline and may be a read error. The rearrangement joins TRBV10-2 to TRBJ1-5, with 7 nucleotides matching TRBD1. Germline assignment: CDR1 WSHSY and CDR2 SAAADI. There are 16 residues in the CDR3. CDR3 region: CASSMGTEGHSQPQHF. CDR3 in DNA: TGCGCCAGTAGCATGGGGACAGAGGGCCACAGTCAGCCCCAGCACTTT.

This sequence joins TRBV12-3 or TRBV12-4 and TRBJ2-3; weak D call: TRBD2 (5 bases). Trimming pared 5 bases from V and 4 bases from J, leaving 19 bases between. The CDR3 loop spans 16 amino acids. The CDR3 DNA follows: TGTGCCAGCAGTACCCAGGTTAGCGAGGGAGCAGATACGCAGTATTTT. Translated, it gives CASSTQVSEGADTQYF.

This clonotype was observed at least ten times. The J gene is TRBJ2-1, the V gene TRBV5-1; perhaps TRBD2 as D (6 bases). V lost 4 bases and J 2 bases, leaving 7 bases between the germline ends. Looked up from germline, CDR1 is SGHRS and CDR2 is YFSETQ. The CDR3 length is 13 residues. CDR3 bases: TGCGCCAGCAGCCGGGAGCCCTACAATGAGCAGTTCTTC. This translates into CASSREPYNEQFF.

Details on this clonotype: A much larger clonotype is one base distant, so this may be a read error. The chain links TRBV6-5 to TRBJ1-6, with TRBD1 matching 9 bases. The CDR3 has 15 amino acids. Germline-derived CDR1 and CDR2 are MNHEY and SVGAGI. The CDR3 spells CDSSRDREDNSPLHF. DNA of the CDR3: TGTGACAGCAGTCGGGACAGGGAGGATAATTCACCCCTCCACTTT.

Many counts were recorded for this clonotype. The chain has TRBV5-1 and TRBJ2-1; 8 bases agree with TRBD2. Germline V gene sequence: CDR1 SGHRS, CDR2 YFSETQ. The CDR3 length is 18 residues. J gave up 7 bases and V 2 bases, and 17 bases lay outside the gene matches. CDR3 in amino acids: CASSFQPSGSNLRNEQFF. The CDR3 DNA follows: TGCGCCAGCAGCTTTCAGCCTAGCGGGTCTAATCTTAGGAATGAGCAGTTCTTC.

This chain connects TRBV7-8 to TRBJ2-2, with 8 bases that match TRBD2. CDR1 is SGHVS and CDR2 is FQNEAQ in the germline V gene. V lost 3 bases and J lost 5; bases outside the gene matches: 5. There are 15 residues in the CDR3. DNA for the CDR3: TGTGCCAGCAGCTTCGGTAGCGGGATGACCGGGGAGCTGTTTTTT. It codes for CASSFGSGMTGELFF.

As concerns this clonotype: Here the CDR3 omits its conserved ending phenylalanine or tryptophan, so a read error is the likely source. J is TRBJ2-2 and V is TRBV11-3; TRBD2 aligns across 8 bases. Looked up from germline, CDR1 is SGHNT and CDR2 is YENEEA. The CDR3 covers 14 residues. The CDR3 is CTSIFSGTTGELFH. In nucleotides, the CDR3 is TGTACCAGCATCTTTAGCGGGACCACCGGGGAGCTGTTTCAT.

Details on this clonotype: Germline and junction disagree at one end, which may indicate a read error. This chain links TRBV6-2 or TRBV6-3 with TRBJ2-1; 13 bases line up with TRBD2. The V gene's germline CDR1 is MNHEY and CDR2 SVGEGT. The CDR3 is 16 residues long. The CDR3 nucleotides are TGTGTCAGCAGCTACAGACTAGCGGGAGGTGGCAACGAGCAGTTCTTC. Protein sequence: CVSSYRLAGGGNEQFF.

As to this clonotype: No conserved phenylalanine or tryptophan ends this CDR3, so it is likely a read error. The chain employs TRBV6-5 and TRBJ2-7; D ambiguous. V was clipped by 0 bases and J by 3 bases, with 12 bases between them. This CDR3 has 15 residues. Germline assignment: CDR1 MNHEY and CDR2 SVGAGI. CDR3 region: CASSYSVHQIYEQYY. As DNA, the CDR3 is TGTGCCAGCAGTTACTCGGTCCACCAGATCTACGAGCAGTACTAC.

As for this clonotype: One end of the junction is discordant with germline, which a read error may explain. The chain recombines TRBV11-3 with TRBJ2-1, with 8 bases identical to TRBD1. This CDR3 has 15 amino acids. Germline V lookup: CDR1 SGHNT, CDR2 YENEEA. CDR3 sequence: CTSSPDDRGCNEQFF. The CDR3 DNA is TGTACCAGCAGCCCTGATGACAGGGGATGCAATGAGCAGTTCTTC.

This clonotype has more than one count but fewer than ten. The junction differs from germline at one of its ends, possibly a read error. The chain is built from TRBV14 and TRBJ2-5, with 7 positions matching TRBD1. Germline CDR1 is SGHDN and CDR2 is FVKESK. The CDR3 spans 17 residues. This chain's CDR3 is CASSQDLNRGSIGTKYF. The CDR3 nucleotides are TGTGCCAGCAGCCAAGATCTGAACAGGGGATCGATCGGGACCAAGTACTTC. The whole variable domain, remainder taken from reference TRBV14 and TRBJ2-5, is EAGVTQFPSHSVIEKGQTVTLRCDPISGHDNLYWYRRVMGKEIKFLLHFVKESKQDESGMPNNRFLAERTGGTYSTLKVQPAELEDSGVYFCASSQDLNRGSIGTKYFGPGTRLLVL.

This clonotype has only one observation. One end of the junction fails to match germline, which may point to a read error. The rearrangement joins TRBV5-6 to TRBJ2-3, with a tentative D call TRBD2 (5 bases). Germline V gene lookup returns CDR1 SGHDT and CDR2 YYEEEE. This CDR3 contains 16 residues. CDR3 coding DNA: TGCGCCAGCGGCCCGACGGACGGACCGAGTACAGATACGCAGTATTTT. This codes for CASGPTDGPSTDTQYF.

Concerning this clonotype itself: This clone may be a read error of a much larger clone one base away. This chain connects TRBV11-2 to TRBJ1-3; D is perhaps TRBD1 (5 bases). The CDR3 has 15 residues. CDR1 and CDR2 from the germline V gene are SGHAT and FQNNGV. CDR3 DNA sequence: TGTGCCAGCAACTTATTATGGGGCGCAGGAAACACCATATATTTT. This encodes CASNLLWGAGNTIYF.